This T cell receptor (beta chain) was captured by sequencing in a study of control samples from healthy donors and cancer patients. V was shortened by 3 bases and J by 4 bases, with 10 bases between the two germline ends. Germline V gives CDR1 DFQATT, CDR2 SNEGSKA (reference sequence). CDR3 length: 12 amino acids. The repertoire was sequenced with immunoSEQ multiplex PCR; TCRdb's copy has only in-frame clones and lacks some. Found here are 100,000 or so clones, roughly 94% of them singletons; the top ten hold about 2.5%. V gene TRBV20-1 combines with J gene TRBJ2-7; D unresolved. This clonotype was sampled from a woman aged 18-29 years in good health. The sample consisted of blood. The CDR3 sequence is CSASPLGYEQYF. The CDR3 DNA reads TGCAGTGCTAGTCCCCTGGGTTACGAGCAGTACTTC.